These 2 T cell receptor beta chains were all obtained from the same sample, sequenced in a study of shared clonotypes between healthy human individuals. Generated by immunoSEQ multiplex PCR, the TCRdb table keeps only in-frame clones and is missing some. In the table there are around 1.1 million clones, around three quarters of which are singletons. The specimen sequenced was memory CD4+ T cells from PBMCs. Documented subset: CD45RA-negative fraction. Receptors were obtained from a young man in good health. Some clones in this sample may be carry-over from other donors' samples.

The CDR3 DNA follows: TGTGCCAGCAGCCATTCCCATTCACCCCTCCACTTT. Its translation is CASSHSHSPLHF. This chain joins TRBV14 and TRBJ1-6; unclear D gene. CDR1 and CDR2 (germline): SGHDN, FVKESK. V was clipped by 3 bases and J by 8 bases, with 5 bases between them. The CDR3 contains 12 residues.

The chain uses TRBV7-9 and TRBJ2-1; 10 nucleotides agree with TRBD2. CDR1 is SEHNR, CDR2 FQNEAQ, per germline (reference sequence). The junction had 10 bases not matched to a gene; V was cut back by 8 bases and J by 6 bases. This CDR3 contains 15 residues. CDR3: CASFETSGLRNEQFF. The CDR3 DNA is TGTGCCAGCTTCGAGACTAGCGGGTTACGCAATGAGCAGTTCTTC.